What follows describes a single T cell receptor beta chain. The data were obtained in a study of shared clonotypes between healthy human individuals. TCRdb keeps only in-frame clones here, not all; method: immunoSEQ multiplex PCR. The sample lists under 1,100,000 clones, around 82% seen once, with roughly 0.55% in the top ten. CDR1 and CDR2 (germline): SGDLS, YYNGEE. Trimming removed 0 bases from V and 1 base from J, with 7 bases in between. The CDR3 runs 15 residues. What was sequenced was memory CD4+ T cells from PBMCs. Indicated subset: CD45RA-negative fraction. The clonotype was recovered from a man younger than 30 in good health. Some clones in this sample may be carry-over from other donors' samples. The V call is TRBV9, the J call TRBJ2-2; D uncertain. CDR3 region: CASSVETLNTGELFF. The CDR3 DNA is TGTGCCAGCAGCGTAGAGACCCTGAACACCGGGGAGCTGTTTTTT.